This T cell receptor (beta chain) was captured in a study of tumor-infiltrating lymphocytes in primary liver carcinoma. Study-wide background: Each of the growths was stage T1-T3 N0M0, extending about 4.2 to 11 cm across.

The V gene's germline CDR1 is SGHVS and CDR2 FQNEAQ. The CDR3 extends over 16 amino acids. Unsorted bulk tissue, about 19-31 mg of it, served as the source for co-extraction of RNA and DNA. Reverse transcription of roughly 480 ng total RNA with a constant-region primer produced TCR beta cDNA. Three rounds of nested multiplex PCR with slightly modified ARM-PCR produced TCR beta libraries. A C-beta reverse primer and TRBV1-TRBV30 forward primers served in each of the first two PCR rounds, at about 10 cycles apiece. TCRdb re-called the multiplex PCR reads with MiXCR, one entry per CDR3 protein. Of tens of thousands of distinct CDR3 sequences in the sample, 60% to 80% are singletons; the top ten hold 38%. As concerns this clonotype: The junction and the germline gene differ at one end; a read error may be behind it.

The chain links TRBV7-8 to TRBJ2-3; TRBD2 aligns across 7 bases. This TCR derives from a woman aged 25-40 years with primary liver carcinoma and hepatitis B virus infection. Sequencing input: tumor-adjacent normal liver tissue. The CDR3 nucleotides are TGTGTCAGCAGGTTAGGAGTGGGAGGGCCTGGCGATACGCAGTATTTT. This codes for CVSRLGVGGPGDTQYF.